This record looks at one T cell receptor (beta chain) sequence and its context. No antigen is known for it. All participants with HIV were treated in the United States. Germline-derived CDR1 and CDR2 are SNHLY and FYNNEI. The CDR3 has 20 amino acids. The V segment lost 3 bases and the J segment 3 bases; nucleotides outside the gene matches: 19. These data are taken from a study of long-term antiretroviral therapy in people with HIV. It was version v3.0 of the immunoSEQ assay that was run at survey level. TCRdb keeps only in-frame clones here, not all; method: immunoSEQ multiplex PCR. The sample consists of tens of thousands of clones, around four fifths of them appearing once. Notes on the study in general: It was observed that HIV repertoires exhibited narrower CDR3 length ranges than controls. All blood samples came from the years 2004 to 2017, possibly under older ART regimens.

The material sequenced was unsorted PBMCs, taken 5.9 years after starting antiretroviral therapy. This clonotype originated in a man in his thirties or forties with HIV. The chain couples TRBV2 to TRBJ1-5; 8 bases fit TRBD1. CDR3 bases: TGTGCCAGCAGTGATACCCCCTGGGGCAGGGGGCCTTTTGTCAATCAGCCCCAGCATTTT. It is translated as CASSDTPWGRGPFVNQPQHF.